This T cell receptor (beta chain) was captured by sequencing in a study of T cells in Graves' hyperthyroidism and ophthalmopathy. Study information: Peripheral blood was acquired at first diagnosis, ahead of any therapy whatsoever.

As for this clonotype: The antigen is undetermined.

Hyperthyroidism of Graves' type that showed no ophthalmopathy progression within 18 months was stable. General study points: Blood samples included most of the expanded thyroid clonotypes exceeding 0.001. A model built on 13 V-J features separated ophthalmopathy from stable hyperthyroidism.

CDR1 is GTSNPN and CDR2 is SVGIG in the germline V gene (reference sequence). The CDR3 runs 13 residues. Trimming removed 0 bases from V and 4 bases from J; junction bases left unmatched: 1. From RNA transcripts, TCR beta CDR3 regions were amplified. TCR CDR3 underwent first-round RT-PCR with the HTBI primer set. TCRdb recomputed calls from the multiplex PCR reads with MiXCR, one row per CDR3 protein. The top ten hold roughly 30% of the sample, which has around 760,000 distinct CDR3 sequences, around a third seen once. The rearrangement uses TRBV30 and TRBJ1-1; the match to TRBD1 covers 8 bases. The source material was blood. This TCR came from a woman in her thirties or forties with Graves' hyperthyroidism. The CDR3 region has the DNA TGTGCCTGGAGTGTCACAGGGGGCACTGAAGCTTTCTTT. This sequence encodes CAWSVTGGTEAFF.